This T cell receptor (beta chain) was recovered during a study of cytomegalovirus exposure and HLA in healthy donors. The overall study: From 150 million to 200 million T cells, an earlier analysis saw some 120 million unique TCR beta sequences. Findings and limits, study-wide: Common viral pathogens (according to a later analysis) appeared linked to several of the most significant clusters. It is likely that the observed cluster of highly shared sequence variants was a sequencing artifact.

PCR primers comprised 60 Vbeta and 13 Jbeta primers. Sequenced by immunoSEQ multiplex PCR; TCRdb stores in-frame clones only, minus some. The sample includes fewer than 200,000 clones, about 13% of them seen just once. This clone was detected a few times. Its target is not known. V lost 5 bases to trimming and J lost 0 bases; unmatched junction nucleotides: 8. This CDR3 is built from 17 residues. CDR1 and CDR2 (germline): PRHDT, FYEKMQ (reference sequence). Sequencing was performed on PBMCs. V and J are TRBV13 and TRBJ1-3, with 9 bases fitting TRBD1. The clonotype was recovered from a man over 45 in good health and CMV-seropositive. CDR3 in amino acids: CASSSPGQGSSGNTIYF. CDR3 nucleotides: TGTGCCAGCAGCAGCCCGGGACAGGGTAGCTCTGGAAACACCATATATTTT. The full variable domain, in which reference TRBV13 and TRBJ1-3 provide the parts outside the CDR3, is AAGVIQSPRHLIKEKRETATLKCYPIPRHDTVYWYQQGPGQDPQFLISFYEKMQSDKGSIPDRFSAQQFSDYHSELNMSSLELGDSALYFCASSSPGQGSSGNTIYFGEGSWLTVV.